This TCR beta chain was profiled in a study of T cells after yellow fever vaccination. Study summary: It was SMART-Seq v4 Ultra Low Input that prepared the fractions with low cell numbers. Study conclusions and caveats: Secondary responses were weaker yet peaked faster, day 5 versus 15.

A single record per CDR3 protein comes from TCRdb applying MiXCR to the 5' RACE reads. The sample carries some 350,000 distinct CDR3 sequences, about 4% recorded once. The germline V and J ends were trimmed by 6 bases and 0 bases, with 26 bases remaining between them. The germline gives CDR1 SEHNR, CDR2 FQNEAQ (reference sequence). The CDR3 has 19 residues. This clonotype was counted a few times. Its antigen is still unknown. The origin of this receptor is a man aged 18-30 years who received the YFV17D yellow fever vaccine. The chain combines TRBV7-9 with TRBJ1-1; D is uncertain. The specimen comprised PBMCs, sampled 5 days after the yellow fever booster vaccination. The CDR3 coding sequence is TGTGCCAGCAGTAACCAAATTATAGCGATCTCGAGTTTGAACACTGAAGCTTTCTTT. As protein: CASSNQIIAISSLNTEAFF.